This T cell receptor beta chain was found in a study of T cell responses to AZD1222 COVID-19 vaccine. TCRdb's table, derived via immunoSEQ multiplex PCR, lists solely in-frame clones and lacks some. The table records about 120,000 clones, about 89% of them present only once. As to this clone: The target antigen is unknown.

Findings and caveats of the study: Among spike-specific TCRs, nearly half reportedly target unmutated variant regions.

The CDR3 extends over 15 amino acids. Between the trimmed V and J ends, which lost 3 bases and 7 bases, there was a span of 16 bases. Germline lookup yields CDR1 DFQATT and CDR2 SNEGSKA (reference sequence). Sequences were derived from peripheral blood, sampled on day 0 of AZD1222 vaccination. The chain is built from TRBV20-1 and TRBJ1-6; D is possibly TRBD1 (5 bases). This TCR derives from an adult in good health. For the CDR3, the DNA is TGCAGTGCTAGTCAGGCAGGGTCTGACAATTCACCCCTCCACTTT. Protein: CSASQAGSDNSPLHF.